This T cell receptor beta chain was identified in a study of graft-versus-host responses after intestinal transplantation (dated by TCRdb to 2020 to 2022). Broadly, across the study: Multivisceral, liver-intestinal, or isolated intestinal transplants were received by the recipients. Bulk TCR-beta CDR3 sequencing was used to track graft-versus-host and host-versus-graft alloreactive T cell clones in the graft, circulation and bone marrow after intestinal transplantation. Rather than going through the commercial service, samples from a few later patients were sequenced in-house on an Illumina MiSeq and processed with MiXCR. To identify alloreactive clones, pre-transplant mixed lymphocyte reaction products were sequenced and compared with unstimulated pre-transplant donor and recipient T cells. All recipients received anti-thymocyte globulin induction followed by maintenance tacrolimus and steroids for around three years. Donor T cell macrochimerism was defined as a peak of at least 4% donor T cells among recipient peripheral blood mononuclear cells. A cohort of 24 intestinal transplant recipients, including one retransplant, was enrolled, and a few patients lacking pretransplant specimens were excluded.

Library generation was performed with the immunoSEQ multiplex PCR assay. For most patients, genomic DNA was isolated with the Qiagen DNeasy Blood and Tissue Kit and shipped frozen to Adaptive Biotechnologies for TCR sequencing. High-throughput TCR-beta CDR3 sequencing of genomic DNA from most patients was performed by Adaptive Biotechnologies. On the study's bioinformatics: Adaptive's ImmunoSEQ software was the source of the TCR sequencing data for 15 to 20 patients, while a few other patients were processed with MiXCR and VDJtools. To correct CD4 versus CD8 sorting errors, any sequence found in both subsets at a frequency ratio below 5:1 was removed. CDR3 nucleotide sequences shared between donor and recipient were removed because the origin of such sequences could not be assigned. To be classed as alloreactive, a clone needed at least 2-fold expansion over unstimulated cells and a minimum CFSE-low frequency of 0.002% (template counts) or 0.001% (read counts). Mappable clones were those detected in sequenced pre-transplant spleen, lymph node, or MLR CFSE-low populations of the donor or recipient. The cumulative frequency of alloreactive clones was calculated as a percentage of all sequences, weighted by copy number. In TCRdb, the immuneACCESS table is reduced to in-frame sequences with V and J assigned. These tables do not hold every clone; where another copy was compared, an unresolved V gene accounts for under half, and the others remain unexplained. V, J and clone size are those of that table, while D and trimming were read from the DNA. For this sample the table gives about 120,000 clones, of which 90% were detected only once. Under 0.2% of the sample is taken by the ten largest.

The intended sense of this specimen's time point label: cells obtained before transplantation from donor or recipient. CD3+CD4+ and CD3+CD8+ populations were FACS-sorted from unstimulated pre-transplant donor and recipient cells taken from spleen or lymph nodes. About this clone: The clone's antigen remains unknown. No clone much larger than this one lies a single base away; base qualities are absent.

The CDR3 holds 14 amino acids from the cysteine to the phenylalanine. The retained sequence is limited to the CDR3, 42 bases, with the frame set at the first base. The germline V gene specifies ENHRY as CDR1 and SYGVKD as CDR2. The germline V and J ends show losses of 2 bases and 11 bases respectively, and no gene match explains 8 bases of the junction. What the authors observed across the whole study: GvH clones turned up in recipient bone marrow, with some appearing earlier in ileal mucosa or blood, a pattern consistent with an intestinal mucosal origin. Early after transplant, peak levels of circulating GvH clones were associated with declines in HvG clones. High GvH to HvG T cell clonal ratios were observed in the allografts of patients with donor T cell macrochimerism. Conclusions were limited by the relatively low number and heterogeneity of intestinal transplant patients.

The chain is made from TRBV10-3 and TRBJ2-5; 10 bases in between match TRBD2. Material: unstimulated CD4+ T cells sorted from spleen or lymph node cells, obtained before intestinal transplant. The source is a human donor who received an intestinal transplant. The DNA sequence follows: TGTGCCATCAGTGAGGCTAGCGGGAGAGTTAAGCAGTACTTC. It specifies CAISEASGRVKQYF.